A selection of T cell receptor beta chains follows, all from one sample in a study of T-cell memory formation after mild COVID-19. TCRdb ran MiXCR on the 5' RACE reads and lists one entry per CDR3 protein. The table includes about 560,000 distinct CDR3 sequences, 15% to 20% detected once. Sequenced material: PBMCs or a T cell subset sorted from them (not recorded which). These receptors all come from an adult woman who had mild COVID-19 (a few samples of this study predate the infection). Cell type and time point are not known. Both conserved end residues are part of each CDR3. Fields, in order: clone size, V gene, D gene, J gene, CDR3 protein, CDR3 DNA. A D gene is named only where the DNA matches it firmly. Size is omitted from some rows. Given values are once, few, many or a class for expanded clones.

clone_size: -
v_call: TRBV15
d_call: -
j_call: TRBJ1-4
cdr3_aa: CATSRPNEKLFF
cdr3_nt: TGTGCCACCAGCAGACCCAATGAAAAACTGTTTTTT

clone_size: few
v_call: TRBV3-1
d_call: TRBD2
j_call: TRBJ2-5
cdr3_aa: CASSQDGGRWETQYF
cdr3_nt: TGTGCCAGCAGCCAAGATGGCGGGAGATGGGAGACCCAGTACTTC

clone_size: few
v_call: TRBV6-5
d_call: TRBD1
j_call: TRBJ2-1
cdr3_aa: CASSRRPGQKYNEQFF
cdr3_nt: TGTGCCAGCAGTCGAAGGCCGGGACAGAAGTACAATGAGCAGTTCTTC

clone_size: many
v_call: TRBV27
d_call: -
j_call: TRBJ2-1
cdr3_aa: CASSTGGYNEQFF
cdr3_nt: TGTGCCAGCAGCACCGGAGGGTACAATGAGCAGTTCTTC

clone_size: -
v_call: TRBV29-1
d_call: -
j_call: TRBJ1-4
cdr3_aa: CSAVWGGGKLFF
cdr3_nt: TGCAGCGCTGTTTGGGGGGGTGGAAAACTGTTTTTT

clone_size: few
v_call: TRBV18
d_call: -
j_call: TRBJ2-2
cdr3_aa: CASSPTGTPNTGELFF
cdr3_nt: TGTGCCAGCTCACCGACCGGGACACCGAACACCGGGGAGCTGTTTTTT

clone_size: few
v_call: TRBV24-1
d_call: TRBD1
j_call: TRBJ2-3
cdr3_aa: CATSDDLSTGGRDTQYF
cdr3_nt: TGTGCCACCAGTGATGATTTATCGACAGGGGGTCGGGATACGCAGTATTTT

clone_size: -
v_call: TRBV24-1
d_call: TRBD2
j_call: TRBJ2-1
cdr3_aa: CATSESTGTMNYEQFF
cdr3_nt: TGTGCCACCAGTGAATCAACCGGGACTATGAATTATGAGCAGTTCTTC

clone_size: -
v_call: TRBV11-2
d_call: -
j_call: TRBJ2-5
cdr3_aa: CASNHGGETQYF
cdr3_nt: TGTGCCAGCAACCACGGGGGAGAGACCCAGTACTTC

clone_size: -
v_call: TRBV5-5
d_call: -
j_call: TRBJ1-1
cdr3_aa: CASSLVHMGMNTEAFF
cdr3_nt: TGTGCCAGCAGCTTGGTCCATATGGGGATGAACACTGAAGCTTTCTTT

clone_size: -
v_call: TRBV29-1
d_call: -
j_call: TRBJ2-3
cdr3_aa: CSVEDPAGHPTDTQYF
cdr3_nt: TGCAGCGTTGAAGATCCGGCAGGGCATCCCACAGATACGCAGTATTTT

clone_size: few
v_call: TRBV5-1
d_call: TRBD2
j_call: TRBJ2-2
cdr3_aa: CASSWLLAGATGELFF
cdr3_nt: TGCGCCAGCAGCTGGCTACTAGCGGGAGCCACCGGGGAGCTGTTTTTT

clone_size: many
v_call: TRBV20-1
d_call: TRBD1
j_call: TRBJ1-1
cdr3_aa: CSASLQGGTEAFF
cdr3_nt: TGCAGTGCTAGTTTACAGGGGGGCACTGAAGCTTTCTTT

clone_size: few
v_call: TRBV7-6
d_call: -
j_call: TRBJ2-7
cdr3_aa: CASSLSSLSYEQYF
cdr3_nt: TGTGCCAGCAGCTTATCCAGTTTATCCTACGAGCAGTACTTC

clone_size: many
v_call: TRBV7-3
d_call: TRBD2
j_call: TRBJ2-1
cdr3_aa: CASSSLAGTAYNEQFF
cdr3_nt: TGTGCCAGCAGCTCCCTAGCGGGAACGGCTTACAATGAGCAGTTCTTC

clone_size: -
v_call: TRBV12-3/TRBV12-4
d_call: TRBD2
j_call: TRBJ2-1
cdr3_aa: CASSDGLAGLEQFF
cdr3_nt: TGTGCCAGCAGCGATGGACTAGCGGGACTTGAGCAGTTCTTC

clone_size: few
v_call: TRBV29-1
d_call: TRBD1
j_call: TRBJ2-4
cdr3_aa: CSVTPTTGIQYF
cdr3_nt: TGCAGCGTTACTCCAACGACAGGGATTCAGTACTTC

clone_size: few
v_call: TRBV15
d_call: -
j_call: TRBJ2-4
cdr3_aa: CATSRDRAAGNIQYF
cdr3_nt: TGTGCCACCAGCAGAGATCGGGCCGCGGGAAACATTCAGTACTTC

clone_size: few
v_call: TRBV5-1
d_call: TRBD2
j_call: TRBJ2-1
cdr3_aa: CASSSLWTSAHNEQFF
cdr3_nt: TGCGCCAGCAGCTCTTTGTGGACTAGCGCCCACAATGAGCAGTTCTTC

clone_size: -
v_call: TRBV4-3
d_call: TRBD2
j_call: TRBJ2-1
cdr3_aa: CASSQDLLAGGRNEQFF
cdr3_nt: TGCGCCAGCAGCCAAGACCTCCTAGCGGGAGGGCGGAATGAGCAGTTCTTC

clone_size: few
v_call: TRBV5-1
d_call: -
j_call: TRBJ2-7
cdr3_aa: CASSLESTVYEQYF
cdr3_nt: TGCGCCAGCAGCTTGGAAAGCACAGTCTACGAGCAGTACTTC

clone_size: -
v_call: TRBV20-1
d_call: -
j_call: TRBJ1-2
cdr3_aa: CSAPNPPNANYGYTF
cdr3_nt: TGCAGTGCTCCCAACCCCCCGAACGCTAACTATGGCTACACCTTC

clone_size: few
v_call: TRBV27
d_call: -
j_call: TRBJ2-3
cdr3_aa: CASSPRDRTYTQYF
cdr3_nt: TGTGCCAGCAGCCCTCGGGACCGCACTTATACGCAGTATTTT

clone_size: few
v_call: TRBV12-3/TRBV12-4
d_call: TRBD1
j_call: TRBJ1-1
cdr3_aa: CASSLGPGQKAFF
cdr3_nt: TGTGCCAGCAGTTTAGGACCGGGACAGAAAGCTTTCTTT

clone_size: few
v_call: TRBV20-1
d_call: TRBD2
j_call: TRBJ2-1
cdr3_aa: CSATGTSGRVSYNEQFF
cdr3_nt: TGCAGTGCTACCGGGACTAGCGGGAGGGTTTCCTACAATGAGCAGTTCTTC

clone_size: -
v_call: TRBV12-3/TRBV12-4
d_call: TRBD2
j_call: TRBJ2-3
cdr3_aa: CASSKGLAVYTDTQYF
cdr3_nt: TGTGCCAGCAGTAAAGGACTAGCGGTCTACACAGATACGCAGTATTTT

clone_size: many
v_call: TRBV18
d_call: -
j_call: TRBJ2-7
cdr3_aa: CASSPAVSGAYEQYF
cdr3_nt: TGTGCCAGCTCACCGGCAGTCTCAGGGGCTTACGAGCAGTACTTC

clone_size: -
v_call: TRBV19
d_call: -
j_call: TRBJ2-3
cdr3_aa: CASSIATAWTDTQYF
cdr3_nt: TGTGCCAGTAGTATAGCGACAGCGTGGACAGATACGCAGTATTTT

clone_size: -
v_call: TRBV5-1
d_call: -
j_call: TRBJ1-2
cdr3_aa: CASSATGTASDSYTF
cdr3_nt: TGCGCCAGCAGCGCCACCGGGACTGCTAGTGATAGCTACACCTTC

clone_size: few
v_call: TRBV5-1
d_call: -
j_call: TRBJ2-3
cdr3_aa: CASSVRQVSDTQYF
cdr3_nt: TGCGCCAGCAGCGTTCGACAGGTGTCAGATACGCAGTATTTT

clone_size: -
v_call: TRBV19
d_call: -
j_call: TRBJ1-5
cdr3_aa: CASSTRRLTYEPQHF
cdr3_nt: TGTGCCAGTAGTACCCGTAGACTGACGTATGAGCCCCAGCATTTT

clone_size: -
v_call: TRBV6-5
d_call: TRBD1
j_call: TRBJ1-1
cdr3_aa: CASLQGAGGTEAFF
cdr3_nt: TGTGCCAGTCTACAGGGGGCTGGAGGCACTGAAGCTTTCTTT

clone_size: -
v_call: TRBV7-9
d_call: -
j_call: TRBJ2-1
cdr3_aa: CASSLGLALNNEQFF
cdr3_nt: TGTGCCAGCAGCTTAGGGCTCGCCTTAAACAATGAGCAGTTCTTC

clone_size: -
v_call: TRBV4-2
d_call: TRBD2
j_call: TRBJ2-7
cdr3_aa: CASSQDPGLAGGYEQYF
cdr3_nt: TGTGCCAGCAGCCAAGATCCTGGACTAGCGGGAGGCTACGAGCAGTACTTC

clone_size: few
v_call: TRBV7-9
d_call: TRBD1
j_call: TRBJ1-1
cdr3_aa: CASSLRRQGSTEAFF
cdr3_nt: TGTGCCAGCAGCTTAAGGCGACAGGGAAGCACTGAAGCTTTCTTT